Described below is a single TCR beta chain sequence and its context. Its matching antigen is unknown. The data are from a study of cytomegalovirus exposure and HLA in healthy donors. Study results and limitations: One later analysis reportedly identified an Asian-associated ancestry cluster that showed fewer N-insertions than the roughly 600-donor mean. Presence/absence analyses assumed roughly uniform sequencing depth across donors, which may not hold.

PCR amplification relied on 60 Vbeta primers (plus 13 Jbeta primers). Method: immunoSEQ multiplex PCR; TCRdb's copy keeps in-frame clones and lacks some. The sample has some 130,000 clones, about 80% seen once. Germline CDR1 reads LNHDA; CDR2 reads SQIVND (reference sequence). After removal of 4 bases from V and 0 bases from J, the junction contained 7 bases not matched to a gene. CDR3 length equals 16 residues. V and J are TRBV19 and TRBJ2-7; 9 bases align to TRBD2. This receptor was identified in a woman aged 40 to 50 in good health and CMV-seronegative. Material: PBMCs. This CDR3 reads CASSRVTSGGSYEQYF. Written as DNA, the CDR3 is TGTGCCAGTAGTAGAGTGACTAGCGGAGGCTCCTACGAGCAGTACTTC.